This T cell receptor (beta chain) was documented in a study of blood T cells in healthy people across ages. Notes on this clonotype: No antigen is known for it.

This CDR3 is built from 21 residues. Germline lookup yields CDR1 SGHVS and CDR2 FQNEAQ. V shed 3 bases and J shed 1 base, with 25 bases lying between them. Points from the study as a whole: Conclusively comparing naive with antigen-experienced cells was impossible with unsorted PBMCs.

With a J-beta primer mix and a sample-barcoded 5' primer, a second PCR ran about 7 to 11 cycles. A single record per CDR3 protein comes from TCRdb applying MiXCR to the 5' RACE reads. The sample holds some 1.8 million distinct CDR3 sequences, about two fifths seen once. The source of this sequence is a human donor in good health. The gene calls are TRBV7-8 and TRBJ2-6; D is possibly TRBD1 (6 bases). The specimen sequenced was blood. CDR3: CASSFTRDTSVSQSGANVLTF. CDR3 bases: TGTGCCAGCAGCTTTACTCGGGACACATCAGTCTCGCAATCTGGGGCCAACGTCCTGACTTTC.